The TCR beta chain under discussion was sequenced for a study of metastatic and nonmetastatic thyroid tumors (dated by TCRdb to 2020 to 2022). At the level of the whole study: For patients with malignant and with benign thyroid disease, the researchers compared repertoires between peripheral blood samples and tumor or nodule tissue samples.

Paper-wide results and their limitations: TCR beta diversity was reported as significantly higher in malignant tumors than in benign nodules, in both blood and tumor samples.

No patient had received any treatment before thyroid surgery. The study retrospectively analysed patient clinical samples collected from about 2012 to 2019 using T-cell receptor beta sequencing. In the case of this clone: No antigen is known for it. One end of the junction does not line up with germline, which may come from a read error.

The library was produced with PCR. The instrument given in TCRdb is Illumina HiSeq 4000. High-throughput sequencing was used to profile the TCR beta-chain CDR3 region of each patient. Per the authors' processing: Drawing on CDR3 differences between clinicopathological groups, the researchers built a classifier meant to tell apart patients with distant-metastatic papillary thyroid cancer. The Shannon index was used to measure repertoire diversity, and the Morisita-Horn index was used to measure how similar tumor and blood repertoires were. The public reads were run again by TCRdb, first through fastp at Q25 and then through MiXCR, and only productive beta chains were kept. TCRdb's processing, not the authors' own work, is the source of the V and J calls. The sample has roughly 58,000 clones on record, about 3.8% of them singletons. 20% to 25% of the sample is taken by the ten largest. The TCR sequence derives from a female donor with papillary thyroid cancer or a benign thyroid nodule (not recorded which). Some clones in this sample may be carry-over from other donors' samples. Sequencing was carried out using blood.

Here is the DNA: TGTGCCGGCAGTTTATCGCCGGGACAGGCCGTGAATTTCGATGGAAACACCATATATTTT. The translation is CAGSLSPGQAVNFDGNTIYF. The sequence is built from TRBV28 and TRBJ1-3, with 8 bases aligning to TRBD1. The CDR3 starts with the cysteine, ends with the phenylalanine, and has 20 residues. The sequence is cut down to CDR3 DNA, 60 bases in frame from base 1. Per the germline V gene, MDHEN is the CDR1 and SYDVKM is the CDR2.